Sequencing of this TCR beta chain was carried out in a study of blood T cells in healthy people across ages. Study-wide background: Per two T cells, template switching captured roughly one barcoded beta molecule.

Regarding the study as a whole: Without sorted subsets, naive and antigen-experienced compartments could not be conclusively compared.

The authors ran a second PCR of about 7 to 12 cycles using a sample-barcoded 5' primer and a J-beta primer mix. TCRdb used MiXCR to reprocess the 5' RACE reads, holding one entry per CDR3 protein. The sample yields about 570,000 distinct CDR3 sequences, about 28% seen once. Points on this clonotype: The antigen is undetermined.

This CDR3 is built from 16 residues. V shed 6 bases, J shed 0 bases, and the junction held 11 bases outside the gene matches. Germline lookup yields CDR1 SQVTM and CDR2 ANQGSEA. The data were also submitted as part of a second study, on T cells of mothers and their children.

The clonotype was recovered from a boy younger than 10 in good health. J is TRBJ2-3 and V is TRBV29-1; TRBD2 agrees at 8 bases. Sequencing used blood. The CDR3 reads CSVSLIGGGSTDTQYF. CDR3 nucleotides: TGCAGCGTGTCATTGATCGGGGGGGGCAGCACAGATACGCAGTATTTT.